A single sample is the source of the 12 T cell receptor beta chains below, sequenced in a study of shared clonotypes between healthy human individuals. TCRdb keeps only in-frame clones here, not all; method: immunoSEQ multiplex PCR. The table lists hundreds of thousands of clones, roughly four fifths of them singletons. Input material: PBMCs. These receptors all stem from a middle-aged woman in good health. Some clones in this sample may be carry-over from other donors' samples.

This rearrangement joins TRBV30 to TRBJ2-2; 7 nucleotides match TRBD1. The V gene's germline CDR1 is GTSNPN and CDR2 SVGIG (reference sequence). J lost 6 bases, V lost 1 base, and 8 bases had no gene match. CDR3 length equals 15 residues. The CDR3 bases are TGTGCCTGGAGTGCAGCCCCCGACAGGGCCGGGGAGCTGTTTTTT. This translates into CAWSAAPDRAGELFF.

The chain employs TRBV9 and TRBJ2-2, with TRBD1 matching 7 bases. V lost 0 bases and J lost 2; bases outside the gene matches: 4. The CDR3 totals 16 residues. Germline values: CDR1 SGDLS, CDR2 YYNGEE. Written as DNA, the CDR3 is TGTGCCAGCAGCGTAGCGGGACAGACCAACACCGGGGAGCTGTTTTTT. As protein: CASSVAGQTNTGELFF.

The table lists this clone with a count of one. CDR3 nucleotide sequence: TGTGCCAGCAGCCTCGGGACAATCTACGAGCAGTACTTC. Protein product: CASSLGTIYEQYF. The chain carries TRBV11-2 and TRBJ2-7; the D gene is possibly TRBD1 (6 bases). Between the trimmed V and J ends, which lost 5 bases and 3 bases, there was a span of 11 bases. There are 13 residues in the CDR3. The germline gives CDR1 SGHAT, CDR2 FQNNGV.

The rearrangement joins TRBV7-9 to TRBJ2-3; maybe TRBD1 (7 bases). Germline assignment: CDR1 SEHNR and CDR2 FQNEAQ (reference sequence). V was shortened by 0 bases and J by 3 bases, with 16 bases between the two germline ends. The CDR3 extends over 17 amino acids. CDR3 protein: CASSLAKAGGLTDTQYF. In DNA form, the CDR3 reads TGTGCCAGCAGCTTAGCGAAGGCAGGGGGGTTGACAGATACGCAGTATTTT.

Only one count was recorded for this clone. The V and J genes are TRBV27 and TRBJ1-5; D remains unclear. CDR1 is MNHEY and CDR2 is SMNVEV in the germline V gene (reference sequence). This CDR3 has 14 residues. CDR3 loop: CLARQQYSNQPQHF. CDR3 DNA: TGTCTAGCGAGACAACAGTATAGCAATCAGCCCCAGCATTTT.

This sequence joins TRBV4-3 and TRBJ2-1, with 7 positions matching TRBD1. Germline V gene sequence: CDR1 LGHNA, CDR2 YSLEER. CDR3 size: 16 residues. Germline trimming cut 4 bases from V and 2 bases from J; bases unmatched to any gene: 8. CDR3 sequence: CASSLETGIPYNEQFF. CDR3 DNA sequence: TGCGCCAGCAGCCTGGAGACAGGGATCCCCTACAATGAGCAGTTCTTC.

The chain uses TRBV13 and TRBJ2-6; 8 positions match TRBD1. With V trimmed by 4 bases and J by 3 bases, 14 bases remained unmatched. The CDR3 is made up of 19 amino acids. The germline V gene has CDR1 PRHDT and CDR2 FYEKMQ (reference sequence). The CDR3 is CASSSWTGFGLIGANVLTF. In DNA, the CDR3 is TGTGCCAGCAGCTCATGGACAGGGTTCGGTTTGATTGGGGCCAACGTCCTGACTTTC.

V gene TRBV30 combines with J gene TRBJ2-5, with a tentative D call TRBD1 (6 bases). The CDR3 spans 13 residues. The V end was cut by 2 bases, the J end by 3 bases, with 10 bases between. Germline lookup yields CDR1 GTSNPN and CDR2 SVGIG (reference sequence). CDR3 region: CAWSRKGEETQYF. CDR3 in DNA: TGTGCCTGGAGTAGAAAGGGGGAAGAGACCCAGTACTTC.

The chain recombines TRBV7-9 with TRBJ2-5, with TRBD1 matching over 10 bases. V dropped 5 bases and J dropped 0; count of bases not matched to a gene: 3. This CDR3 region has 15 residues. CDR1 and CDR2 from the germline V gene are SEHNR and FQNEAQ (reference sequence). CDR3 residues: CASSKGQGNQETQYF. CDR3 nucleotides: TGTGCCAGCAGCAAGGGACAGGGGAACCAAGAGACCCAGTACTTC.

J is TRBJ2-5 and V is TRBV19, with 13 bases fitting TRBD2. Trimming at V came to 3 bases and at J to 5 bases, leaving 3 bases not matched to a gene. Germline V CDR1 and CDR2: LNHDA, SQIVND (reference sequence). The CDR3 is made up of 15 amino acids. The CDR3 nucleotides are TGTGCCAGTAGTATCCGGACTAGCGGGAGTGAGACCCAGTACTTC. Translation gives CASSIRTSGSETQYF.

The CDR3 region has the DNA TGTGCCAGCAGCTTGTACAGTTCAACCTACGAGCAGTACTTC. Protein product: CASSLYSSTYEQYF. The chain recombines TRBV7-8 with TRBJ2-7, with D unclear. The CDR3 is 14 amino acids. Germline values: CDR1 SGHVS, CDR2 FQNEAQ. V was pared by 3 bases and J by 2 bases, with 11 bases between.

The chain combines TRBV28 with TRBJ2-1, with unresolved D. The germline V gene encodes CDR1 MDHEN and CDR2 SYDVKM. The CDR3 has 11 residues. Trimming removed 4 bases from V and 6 bases from J, with 4 bases in between. CDR3 region: CASSSFNEQFF. DNA of the CDR3: TGTGCCAGCAGTTCTTTCAATGAGCAGTTCTTC.